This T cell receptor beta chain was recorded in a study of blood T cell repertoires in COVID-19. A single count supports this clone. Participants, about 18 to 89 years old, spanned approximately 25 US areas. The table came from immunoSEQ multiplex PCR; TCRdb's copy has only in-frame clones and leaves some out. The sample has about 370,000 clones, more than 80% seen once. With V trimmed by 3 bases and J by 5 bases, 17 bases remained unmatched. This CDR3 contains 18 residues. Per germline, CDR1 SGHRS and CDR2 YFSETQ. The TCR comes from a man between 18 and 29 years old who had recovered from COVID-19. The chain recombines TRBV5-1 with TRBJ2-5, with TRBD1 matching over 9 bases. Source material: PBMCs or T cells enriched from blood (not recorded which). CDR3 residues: CASSSLPSGQGIMETQYF. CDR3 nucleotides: TGCGCCAGCAGCTCTCTACCATCGGGACAGGGTATTATGGAGACCCAGTACTTC.